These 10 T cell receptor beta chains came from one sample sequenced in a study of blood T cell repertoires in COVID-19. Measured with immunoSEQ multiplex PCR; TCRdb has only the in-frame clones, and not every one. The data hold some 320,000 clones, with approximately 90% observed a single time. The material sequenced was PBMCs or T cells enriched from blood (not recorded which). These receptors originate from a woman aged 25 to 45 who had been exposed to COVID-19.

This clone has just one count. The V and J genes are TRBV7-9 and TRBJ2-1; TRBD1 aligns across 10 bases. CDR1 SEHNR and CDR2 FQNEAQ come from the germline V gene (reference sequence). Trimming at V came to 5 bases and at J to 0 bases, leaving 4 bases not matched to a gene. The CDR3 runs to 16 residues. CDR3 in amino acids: CASSGDRGPSYNEQFF. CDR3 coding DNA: TGTGCCAGCAGCGGGGACAGGGGACCCTCCTACAATGAGCAGTTCTTC.

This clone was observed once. The CDR3 coding sequence is TGCAGTGCTCGTGGGTCGCGGGGGGGCCTTAGGGCAGATACGCAGTATTTT. Translating it yields CSARGSRGGLRADTQYF. The genes are TRBV20-1 and TRBJ2-3; 9 bases are shared with TRBD2. Trimming took 5 bases from V and 4 from J; bases not matched to a gene: 16. Germline V gene data show CDR1 as DFQATT and CDR2 as SNEGSKA (reference sequence). CDR3 size: 17 residues.

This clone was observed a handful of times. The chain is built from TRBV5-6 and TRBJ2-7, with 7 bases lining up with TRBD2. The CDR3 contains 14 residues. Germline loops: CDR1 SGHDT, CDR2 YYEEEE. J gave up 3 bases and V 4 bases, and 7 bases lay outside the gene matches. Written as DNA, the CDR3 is TGTGCCAGCAGCCAAGCCGGGACTATCTACGAGCAGTACTTC. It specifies CASSQAGTIYEQYF.

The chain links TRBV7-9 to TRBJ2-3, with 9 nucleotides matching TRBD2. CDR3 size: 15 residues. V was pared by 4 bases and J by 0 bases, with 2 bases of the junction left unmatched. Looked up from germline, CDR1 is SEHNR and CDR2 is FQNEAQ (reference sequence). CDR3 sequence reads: CASSSSGVSTDTQYF. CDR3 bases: TGTGCCAGCAGCTCTAGCGGGGTCAGCACAGATACGCAGTATTTT.

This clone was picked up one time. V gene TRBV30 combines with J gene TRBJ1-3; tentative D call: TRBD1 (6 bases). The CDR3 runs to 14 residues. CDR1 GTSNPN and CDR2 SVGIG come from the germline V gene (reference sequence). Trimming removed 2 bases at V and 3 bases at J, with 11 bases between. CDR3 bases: TGTGCCTGGAGTTCCCAGGGGAATGGAAACACCATATATTTT. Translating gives CAWSSQGNGNTIYF.

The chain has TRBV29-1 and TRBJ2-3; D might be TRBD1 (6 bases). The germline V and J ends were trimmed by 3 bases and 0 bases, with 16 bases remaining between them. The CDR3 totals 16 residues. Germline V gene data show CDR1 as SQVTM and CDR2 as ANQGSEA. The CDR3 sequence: CSVESRTASSTDTQYF. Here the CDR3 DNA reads TGCAGCGTTGAGAGTAGGACAGCCAGTAGCACAGATACGCAGTATTTT.

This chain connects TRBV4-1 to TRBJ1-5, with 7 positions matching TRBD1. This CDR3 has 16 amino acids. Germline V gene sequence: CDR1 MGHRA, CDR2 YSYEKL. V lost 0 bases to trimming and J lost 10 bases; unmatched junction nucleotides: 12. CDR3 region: CASSQDVGTAANPQHF. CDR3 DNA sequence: TGCGCCAGCAGCCAAGATGTAGGGACAGCTGCAAACCCCCAGCATTTT.

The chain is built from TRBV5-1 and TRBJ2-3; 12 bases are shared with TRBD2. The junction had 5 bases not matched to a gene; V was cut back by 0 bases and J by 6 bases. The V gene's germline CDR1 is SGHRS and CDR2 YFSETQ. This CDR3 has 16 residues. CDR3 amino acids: CASSLVGLAGSDTQYF. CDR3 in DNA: TGCGCCAGCAGCTTGGTGGGACTAGCGGGTTCGGATACGCAGTATTTT.

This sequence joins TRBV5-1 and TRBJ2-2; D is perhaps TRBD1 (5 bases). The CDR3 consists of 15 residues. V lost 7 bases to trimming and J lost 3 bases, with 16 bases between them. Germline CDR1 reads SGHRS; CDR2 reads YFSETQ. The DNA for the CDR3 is TGCGCCAGCGGACAATGGAATCTCGACACCGGGGAGCTGTTTTTT. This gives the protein CASGQWNLDTGELFF.

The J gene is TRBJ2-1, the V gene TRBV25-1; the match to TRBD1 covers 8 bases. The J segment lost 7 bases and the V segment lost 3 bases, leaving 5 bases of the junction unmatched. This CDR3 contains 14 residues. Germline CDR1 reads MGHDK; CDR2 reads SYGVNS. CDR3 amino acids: CASSEQGAWNEQFF. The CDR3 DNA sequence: TGTGCCAGCAGTGAGCAGGGGGCATGGAATGAGCAGTTCTTC.